One sample yielded the 26 T cell receptor beta chains listed below, sequenced in a study of blood T cell repertoires in COVID-19. Clones were read by immunoSEQ multiplex PCR, and TCRdb kept only the in-frame ones, dropping some. Of over 250,000 clones in the sample, roughly 80% were seen once. Sequenced: PBMCs or T cells enriched from blood (not recorded which). All receptors come from a man in his thirties or forties with acute COVID-19.

V gene TRBV3-1 (or the pseudogene TRBV3-2) combines with J gene TRBJ2-5; 7 bases fit TRBD2. In germline, CDR1 is LGHDT, CDR2 YNNKEL (reference sequence). This CDR3 is built from 13 residues. Trimming at V came to 3 bases and at J to 2 bases, leaving 0 bases not matched to a gene. The CDR3 region is CASSQGLQETQYF. The DNA of the CDR3 is TGTGCCAGCAGCCAGGGACTACAAGAGACCCAGTACTTC.

The chain uses TRBV7-6 and TRBJ1-2; 7 bases are a match to TRBD1. There are 13 residues in the CDR3. V lost 4 bases, J lost 4 bases, and 3 bases stayed unmatched. The germline CDR1 and CDR2 sequences are SGHVS and FNYEAQ. The CDR3 protein is CASSSGGSYGYTF. The CDR3 DNA reads TGTGCCAGCAGCTCAGGGGGGTCCTATGGCTACACCTTC.

The chain is built from TRBV5-4 and TRBJ1-1, with a weak D call TRBD1 (5 bases). V lost 0 bases, J lost 1 base, and 10 bases lay in between. The CDR3 is 15 amino acids. Germline V gives CDR1 SGHNT, CDR2 YYREEE (reference sequence). The CDR3 here is CASSLGGEGNTEAFF. DNA of the CDR3: TGTGCCAGCAGCTTGGGGGGGGAGGGGAACACTGAAGCTTTCTTT.

This clone was counted a single time. The CDR3 sequence is CASSESRGRGYTF. As DNA, the CDR3 is TGCGCCAGCAGTGAGTCGAGGGGGAGAGGCTACACCTTC. V usage is TRBV10-1 and J usage is TRBJ1-2; TRBD1 is a possible D gene (6 bases). This CDR3 contains 13 residues. V lost 0 bases to trimming and J lost 8 bases, with 10 bases between them. Germline V CDR1 and CDR2: WNHNN, SYGVQD (reference sequence).

J is TRBJ1-2 and V is TRBV9, with 10 bases matching TRBD1. Losses at the gene ends were 3 bases for V and 8 bases for J; bases not matched to a gene: 7. The CDR3 length is 14 residues. From germline, CDR1 is SGDLS and CDR2 YYNGEE. The CDR3 coding sequence is TGTGCCAGCAGCGCATCCGGGACAGGGGTCGGCTACACCTTC. Its protein product is CASSASGTGVGYTF. The variable domain in full, with the rest retrieved from reference TRBV9 and TRBJ1-2, is DSGVTQTPKHLITATGQRVTLRCSPRSGDLSVYWYQQSLDQGLQFLIQYYNGEERAKGNILERFSAQQFPDLHSELNLSSLELGDSALYFCASSASGTGVGYTFGSGTRLTVV.

The rearrangement uses TRBV27 and TRBJ1-5, with 9 bases that match TRBD1. V shed 7 bases, J shed 6 bases, and the junction held 7 bases outside the gene matches. The CDR3 has 14 amino acids. Germline loops: CDR1 MNHEY, CDR2 SMNVEV (reference sequence). The DNA of the CDR3 is TGTGCCAGCACCCCCACAGGGGGCGGTCAGCCCCAGCATTTT. It encodes CASTPTGGGQPQHF.

V usage is TRBV4-3 and J usage is TRBJ2-2; D gene unclear. Germline V gives CDR1 LGHNA, CDR2 YSLEER. Trimming removed 0 bases at V and 4 bases at J, with 9 bases between. CDR3 length: 15 amino acids. CDR3 region: CASSQEALFTGELFF. The CDR3 nucleotides are TGCGCCAGCAGCCAAGAAGCCCTATTCACCGGGGAGCTGTTTTTT.

J is TRBJ1-3 and V is TRBV6-5; D is possibly TRBD1 (5 bases). V gave up 8 bases and J gave up 0 bases, with 11 bases separating them. CDR1 and CDR2 from the germline V gene are MNHEY and SVGAGI. The CDR3 totals 14 residues. CDR3 loop: CASGDRSSGNTIYF. The DNA of the CDR3 is TGTGCCAGCGGAGACAGAAGCTCTGGAAACACCATATATTTT.

The gene calls are TRBV6-5 and TRBJ1-2, with 7 bases aligning to TRBD1. CDR3 length: 15 amino acids. Germline assignment: CDR1 MNHEY and CDR2 SVGAGI. J was trimmed by 2 bases and V by 0 bases; bases with no gene match: 3. CDR3 coding DNA: TGTGCCAGCAGTTACTCGTCCAGGGGGAACTATGGCTACACCTTC. This sequence encodes CASSYSSRGNYGYTF.

Details on this clone: Other DNA variants within this sample encode the same CDR3. The gene calls are TRBV18 and TRBJ1-5; no definite D call. Deletions cut 4 bases from V and 5 bases from J, with 9 bases between. Germline-derived CDR1 and CDR2 are KGHSH and LQKENI. The CDR3 spans 13 residues. The CDR3 sequence: CASSRTSDQPQHF. Here the CDR3 DNA reads TGTGCCAGCTCACGAACCTCAGATCAGCCCCAGCATTTT.

CDR3 coding DNA: TGTGCCAGCAAGGAGGCGGGGGGGAAAGAGACCCAGTACTTC. This codes for CASKEAGGKETQYF. V gene TRBV6-5 combines with J gene TRBJ2-5, with 9 bases identical to TRBD2. The CDR3 runs 14 residues. V lost 7 bases to trimming and J lost 3 bases; unmatched junction nucleotides: 6. Germline lookup yields CDR1 MNHEY and CDR2 SVGAGI.

The V gene is TRBV10-3, the J gene TRBJ1-5, with TRBD1 matching 7 bases. Germline CDR1 ENHRY, CDR2 SYGVKD. The CDR3 is 13 amino acids. Trimming cost V 11 bases and J 4 bases; bases outside gene matches: 8. The CDR3 region has the DNA TGTGCCCTCCGGGACAGCCTTAATCAGCCCCAGCATTTT. This sequence encodes CALRDSLNQPQHF.

The chain carries TRBV18 and TRBJ2-7, with 11 bases fitting TRBD2. Per the germline V gene, CDR1 is KGHSH and CDR2 is LQKENI. This CDR3 is built from 14 residues. V trimming: 3 bases; J trimming: 4 bases; junction bases outside the gene matches: 2. CDR3 coding DNA: TGTGCCAGCTCACCCGGGACTAGCGGTTACGAGCAGTACGTC. This gives the protein CASSPGTSGYEQYV.

This clone was seen a few times. The rearrangement uses TRBV2 and TRBJ1-1; the D gene is possibly TRBD1 (6 bases). This CDR3 has 13 residues. The germline gives CDR1 SNHLY, CDR2 FYNNEI. Trimming cost V 7 bases and J 10 bases, with 19 bases left between them. The CDR3 sequence is CASTLGEGVAAFF. CDR3 bases: TGTGCCAGCACCCTAGGGGAGGGGGTTGCAGCTTTCTTT.

This chain connects TRBV10-3 to TRBJ2-7, with TRBD1 matching 9 bases. This CDR3 comprises 14 residues. The V gene end was trimmed by 6 bases and the J gene end by 0 bases; junction bases not matched to a gene: 3. CDR1 and CDR2 from the germline V gene are ENHRY and SYGVKD. CDR3 residues: CAISDRGSSYEQYV. The CDR3 DNA is TGTGCCATCAGCGACAGGGGGAGCTCCTACGAGCAGTACGTC.

A few counts support this clone. The CDR3 nucleotides are TGTGCCACCAGCCGGCCGGGACAAAGCTATGGCTACACCTTC. The encoded protein is CATSRPGQSYGYTF. The chain uses TRBV15 and TRBJ1-2, with D perhaps TRBD1 (6 bases). Germline V gene sequence: CDR1 LNHNV, CDR2 YYDKDF (reference sequence). This CDR3 has 14 residues. Deletions cut 5 bases from V and 4 bases from J, with 14 bases between.

V usage is TRBV9 and J usage is TRBJ1-1; tentatively, D is TRBD1 (5 bases). Per the germline V gene, CDR1 is SGDLS and CDR2 is YYNGEE. This CDR3 spans 14 amino acids. Trimming removed 1 base at V and 7 bases at J, with 14 bases between. The CDR3 loop reads CASSVRPGGSEAFF. The DNA of the CDR3 is TGTGCCAGCAGCGTACGCCCCGGGGGGAGTGAAGCTTTCTTT.

This clone has just a few counts. The chain carries TRBV3-1 (or the pseudogene TRBV3-2) and TRBJ1-2; no clear D gene. Germline V gene lookup returns CDR1 LGHDT and CDR2 YNNKEL (reference sequence). V lost 1 base to trimming and J lost 3 bases, with 12 bases between them. The CDR3 totals 15 residues. Here the CDR3 DNA reads TGTGCCAGCAGCCAAGCCGGCGGGAACGACTATGGCTACACCTTC. Its protein product is CASSQAGGNDYGYTF.

V is TRBV9 and J is TRBJ2-5, with a tentative D call TRBD1 (6 bases). Germline V CDR1 and CDR2: SGDLS, YYNGEE. Trimming cost V 3 bases and J 4 bases, with 10 bases left between them. The CDR3 consists of 13 residues. CDR3 DNA: TGTGCCAGCAGCGGAGGGGGTCGAGAGACCCAGTACTTC. Translating gives CASSGGGRETQYF. Using reference TRBV9 and TRBJ2-5 for the parts outside the CDR3, the full variable domain is DSGVTQTPKHLITATGQRVTLRCSPRSGDLSVYWYQQSLDQGLQFLIQYYNGEERAKGNILERFSAQQFPDLHSELNLSSLELGDSALYFCASSGGGRETQYFGPGTRLLVL.

The chain has TRBV9 and TRBJ1-1, with 8 bases fitting TRBD1. From germline, CDR1 is SGDLS and CDR2 YYNGEE. CDR3 length: 17 amino acids. Losses at the gene ends were 4 bases for V and 0 bases for J; bases not matched to a gene: 11. The CDR3 sequence: CASSPTIRDRLNTEAFF. The CDR3 DNA reads TGTGCCAGCAGCCCGACCATCCGGGACAGGCTGAACACTGAAGCTTTCTTT.

In its sample, this clone was seen once. In DNA, the CDR3 is TGTGCCACCAGTGATTATGGCGAGACCCAGTACTTC. This encodes CATSDYGETQYF. The chain employs TRBV24-1 and TRBJ2-5; D is unresolved. This CDR3 contains 12 residues. V lost 2 bases and J lost 5, with 5 bases in between. Germline V gene lookup returns CDR1 KGHDR and CDR2 SFDVKD.

The rearrangement uses TRBV18 and TRBJ1-5; 7 nucleotides align to TRBD1. V shed 3 bases, J shed 9 bases, and the junction held 8 bases outside the gene matches. The germline gives CDR1 KGHSH, CDR2 LQKENI. The CDR3 covers 14 residues. CDR3 residues: CASSPEGAGTPQHF. CDR3 nucleotide sequence: TGTGCCAGCTCACCGGAGGGGGCCGGGACGCCCCAGCATTTT.

The chain couples TRBV5-3 to TRBJ1-4; D might be TRBD1 (6 bases). TRBV5-3 counts as an open reading frame of uncertain function. This CDR3 spans 16 amino acids. Trimming removed 4 bases from V and 2 bases from J, with 15 bases in between. This chain's CDR3 is CARSKSRDKTNEKLFF. The CDR3, as DNA: TGTGCCAGAAGCAAAAGCCGGGACAAGACTAATGAAAAACTGTTTTTT.

V usage is TRBV5-4 and J usage is TRBJ2-2; TRBD1 matches at 9 bases. CDR3 size: 16 residues. CDR1 SGHNT and CDR2 YYREEE come from the germline V gene (reference sequence). Trimming took 4 bases from V and 7 from J; bases not matched to a gene: 11. The DNA of the CDR3 is TGTGCCAGCAGCCCAGGACCGGGACAGGGCCACGGGGAGCTGTTTTTT. Its translation is CASSPGPGQGHGELFF.

V and J are TRBV18 and TRBJ2-7; 8 bases match TRBD1. This CDR3 comprises 14 residues. The germline V gene encodes CDR1 KGHSH and CDR2 LQKENI. The ends lost 5 bases at V and 2 bases at J; junction bases unmatched: 5. In DNA, the CDR3 is TGTGCCAGCTCAATAGGACAGGGACCCTACGAGCAGTACGTC. It codes for CASSIGQGPYEQYV.

V usage is TRBV15 and J usage is TRBJ1-4; no reliable D call. Trimming cost V 0 bases and J 9 bases, with 11 bases left between them. The V gene's germline CDR1 is LNHNV and CDR2 YYDKDF (reference sequence). The CDR3 has 14 amino acids. CDR3 DNA sequence: TGTGCCACCAGCAGAGATAACTACTCCCAAAAACTGTTTTTT. Protein: CATSRDNYSQKLFF.